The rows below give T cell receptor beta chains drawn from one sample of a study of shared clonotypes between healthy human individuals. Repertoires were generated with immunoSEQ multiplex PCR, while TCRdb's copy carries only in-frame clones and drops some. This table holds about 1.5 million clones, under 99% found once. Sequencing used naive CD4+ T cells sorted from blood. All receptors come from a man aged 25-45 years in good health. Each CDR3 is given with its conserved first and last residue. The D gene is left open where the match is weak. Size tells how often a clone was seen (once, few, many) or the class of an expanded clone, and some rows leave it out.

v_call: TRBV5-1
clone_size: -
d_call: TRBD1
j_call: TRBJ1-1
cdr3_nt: TGCGCCAGCAGCCCGGACAGGGTAGAAACTGAAGCTTTCTTT
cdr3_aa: CASSPDRVETEAFF

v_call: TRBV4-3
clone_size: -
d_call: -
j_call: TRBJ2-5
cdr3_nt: TGCGCCAGCAGCCAGGGGGTCCAAGAGACCCAGTACTTC
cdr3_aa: CASSQGVQETQYF

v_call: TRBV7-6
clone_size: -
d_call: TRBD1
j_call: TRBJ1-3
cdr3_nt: TGTGCCAGCAGCTCCACCGACCGGGACAGGGTTCGACCTGAAAACACCATATATTTT
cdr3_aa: CASSSTDRDRVRPENTIYF

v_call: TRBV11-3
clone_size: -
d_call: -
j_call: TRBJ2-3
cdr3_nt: TGTGCCAGCAGCCTATCGGGTTATACGCAGTATTTT
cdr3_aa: CASSLSGYTQYF

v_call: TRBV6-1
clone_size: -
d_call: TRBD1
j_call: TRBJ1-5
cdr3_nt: TGTGCCAGCCTCCGACAGGGGAAGGGGCAGCCCCAGCATTTT
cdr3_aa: CASLRQGKGQPQHF

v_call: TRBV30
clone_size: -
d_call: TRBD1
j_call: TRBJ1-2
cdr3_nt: TGTGCCTACTCCGGGACAGGGGGCACCAACTATGGCTACACCTTC
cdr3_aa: CAYSGTGGTNYGYTF

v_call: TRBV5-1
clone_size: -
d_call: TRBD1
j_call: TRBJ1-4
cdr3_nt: TGCGCCAGCAGCCTCCCTGGACAGGGGGGTGAAAAACTGTTTTTT
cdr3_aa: CASSLPGQGGEKLFF

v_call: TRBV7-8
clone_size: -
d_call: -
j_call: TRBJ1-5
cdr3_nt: TGTGCCAGCAGCTTAGGAGACCCCAATCAGCCCCAGCATTTT
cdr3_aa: CASSLGDPNQPQHF

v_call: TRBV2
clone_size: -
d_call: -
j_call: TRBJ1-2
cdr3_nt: TGTGCCAGCAGTGTGAGACACCGAGGGAACTATGGCTACACCTTC
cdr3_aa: CASSVRHRGNYGYTF

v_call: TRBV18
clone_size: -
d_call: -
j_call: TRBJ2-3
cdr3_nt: TGTGCCAGCTCACCAGGGGTTAGCACAGATACGCAGTATTTT
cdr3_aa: CASSPGVSTDTQYF

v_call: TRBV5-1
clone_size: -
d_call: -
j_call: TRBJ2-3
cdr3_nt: TGCGCCAGCAGCTTGGCTCCTCCACCTACAGATACGCAGTATTTT
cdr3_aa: CASSLAPPPTDTQYF

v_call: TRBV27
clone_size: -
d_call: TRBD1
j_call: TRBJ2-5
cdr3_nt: TGTGCCAGCAGTTTTGGGGGACAGTTCCAAGAGACCCAGTACTTC
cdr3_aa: CASSFGGQFQETQYF

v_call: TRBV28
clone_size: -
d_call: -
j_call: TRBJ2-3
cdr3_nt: TGTGCCAGCACCAGCACAGATACGCAGTATTTT
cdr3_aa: CASTSTDTQYF

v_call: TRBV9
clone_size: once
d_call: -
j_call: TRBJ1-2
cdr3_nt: TGTGCCAGCAGCGTCGATAGAATAGCCCGACCGCCTAACTATGGCTACACCTTC
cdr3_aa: CASSVDRIARPPNYGYTF

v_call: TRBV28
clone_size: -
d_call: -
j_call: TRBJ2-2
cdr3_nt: TGTGCCAGCAGTTTTCAACAGGGTCGCTACCTAAACACCGGGGAGCTGTTTTTT
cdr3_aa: CASSFQQGRYLNTGELFF

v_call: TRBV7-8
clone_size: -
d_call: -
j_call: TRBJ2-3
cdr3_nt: TGTGCCAGCAGCTTAGCAGGGTCCTCAGATACGCAGTATTTT
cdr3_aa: CASSLAGSSDTQYF

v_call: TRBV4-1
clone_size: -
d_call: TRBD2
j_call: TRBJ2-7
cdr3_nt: TGCGCCAGCAGCCAAGAAAAGCGGGGTAGCTCCTACGAGCAGTACTTC
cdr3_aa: CASSQEKRGSSYEQYF

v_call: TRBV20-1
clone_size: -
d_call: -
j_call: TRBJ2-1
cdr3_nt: TGCAGTGCTAGCGAAGAGAAGGAGCAGTTCTTC
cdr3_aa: CSASEEKEQFF

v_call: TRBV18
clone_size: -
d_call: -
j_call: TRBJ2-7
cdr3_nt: TGTGCCAGCTCACCAACCTCCTACGAGCAGTACTTC
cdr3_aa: CASSPTSYEQYF

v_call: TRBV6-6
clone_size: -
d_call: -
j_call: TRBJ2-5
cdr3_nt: TGTGCCAGCAGTTTGGATACCCAGTACCAAGAGACCCAGTACTTC
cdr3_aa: CASSLDTQYQETQYF

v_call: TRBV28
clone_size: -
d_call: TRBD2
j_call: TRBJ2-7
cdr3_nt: TGTGCCAGCAGTTTGCCAAATCTTTTTCGGGGGGACTACGAGCAGTACTTC
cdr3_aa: CASSLPNLFRGDYEQYF

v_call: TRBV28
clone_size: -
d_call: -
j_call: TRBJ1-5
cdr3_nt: TGTGCCAGCAGTTTGGGAACGCAAAGTCAGCCCCAGCATTTT
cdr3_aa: CASSLGTQSQPQHF

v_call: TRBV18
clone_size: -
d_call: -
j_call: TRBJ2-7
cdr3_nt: TGTGCCAGCTCACCATTAAAAGCGTCCGAGCAGTACTTC
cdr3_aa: CASSPLKASEQYF

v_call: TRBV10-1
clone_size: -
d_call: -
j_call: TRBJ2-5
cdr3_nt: TGCGCCAGCAGTGAAGGGGCTCGGGGAGAGACCCAGTACTTC
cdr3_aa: CASSEGARGETQYF

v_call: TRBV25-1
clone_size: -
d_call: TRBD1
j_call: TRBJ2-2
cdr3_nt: TGTGCCAGCAGTGGGACAGGGGGCCCCGGGGAGCTGTTTTTT
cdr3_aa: CASSGTGGPGELFF

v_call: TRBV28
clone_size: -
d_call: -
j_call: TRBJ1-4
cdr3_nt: TGTGCCAGCAAACGGGACCAGGCAGTTAATGAAAAACTGTTTTTT
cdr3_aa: CASKRDQAVNEKLFF

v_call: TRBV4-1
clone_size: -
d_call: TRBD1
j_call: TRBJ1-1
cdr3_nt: TGCGCCAGCAGCCATCGACAGGGGACGAACACTGAAGCTTTCTTT
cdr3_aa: CASSHRQGTNTEAFF

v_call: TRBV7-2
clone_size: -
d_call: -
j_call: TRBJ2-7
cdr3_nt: TGTGCCAGCAGCTTGTCTCCGTACGAGCAGTACTTC
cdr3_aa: CASSLSPYEQYF

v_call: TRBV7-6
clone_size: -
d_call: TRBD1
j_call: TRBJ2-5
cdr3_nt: TGTGCCAGCAGCTTAACGACAGGGCAACGCCGAGAGACCCAGTACTTC
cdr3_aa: CASSLTTGQRRETQYF

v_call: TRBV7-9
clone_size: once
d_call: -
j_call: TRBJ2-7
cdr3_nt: TGTGCCAGCAGCTTAGTAACAGGAGGAAGTTACGAGCAGTACTTC
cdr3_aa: CASSLVTGGSYEQYF

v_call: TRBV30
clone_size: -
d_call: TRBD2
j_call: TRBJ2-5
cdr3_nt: TGTGCCTGGAGTGTCGCGGGATGGGGGGGCCAAGAGACCCAGTACTTC
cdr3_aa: CAWSVAGWGGQETQYF

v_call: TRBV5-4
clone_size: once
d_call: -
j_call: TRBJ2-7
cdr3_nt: TGTGCCAGCAGCACCTTAGCTCGGACAGATTATTCCTACGAGCAGTACTTC
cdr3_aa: CASSTLARTDYSYEQYF

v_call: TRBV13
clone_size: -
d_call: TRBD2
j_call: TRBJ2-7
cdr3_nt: TGTGCCAGCAGCCCTAGCCTAGCGGGAGCGCAGTACTTC
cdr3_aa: CASSPSLAGAQYF

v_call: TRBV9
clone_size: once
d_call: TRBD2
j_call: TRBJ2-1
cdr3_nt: TGTGCCAGCAGCGTATATGAGGAATGGACTAGCGGGAAGCAGTTCTTC
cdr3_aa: CASSVYEEWTSGKQFF

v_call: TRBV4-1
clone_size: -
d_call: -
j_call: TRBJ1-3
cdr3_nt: TGCGCCAGCAGCCAAGAGCAAGGAAACACCATATATTTT
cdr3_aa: CASSQEQGNTIYF

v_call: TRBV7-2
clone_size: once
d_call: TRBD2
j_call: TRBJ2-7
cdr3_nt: TGTGCCAGCAGCTCCAGGACTAGCGGGGGCTACGAGCAGTACTTC
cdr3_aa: CASSSRTSGGYEQYF

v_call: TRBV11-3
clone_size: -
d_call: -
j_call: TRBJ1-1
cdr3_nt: TGTGCCAGCAGTTTTAGGGGCAGCACTGAAGCTTTCTTT
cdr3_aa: CASSFRGSTEAFF